The entry below describes one T cell receptor (beta chain). Its target antigen remains unknown. No much larger clone exists at a distance of one base, and base qualities are not known. V is trimmed back by 3 bases and J by 3 bases, and the junction contains 5 bases that no gene match accounts for. The CDR3 runs 15 amino acids, cysteine and phenylalanine included. This entry keeps only the CDR3 DNA: 45 bases, framed from base 1. The germline V gene provides CDR1 SGHDT and CDR2 YYEEEE. The sample originates from a study of a mutant IDH1 vaccine in newly diagnosed glioma (dated by TCRdb to the early 2020s). For context, the study as a whole: Patients received eight vaccinations in weeks 1, 3, 5, 7, 11, 15, 19 and 23, corresponding to visits V03 through V10. Vaccination began 4-6 weeks after radiotherapy alone, or alongside temozolomide cycles in the chemotherapy-containing groups. Of the roughly 33 treated patients, around 62% were male and approximately 40% were female, and a mean age of approximately 40 years was recorded. Prior to enrollment, standard therapy consisting of radiotherapy alone, temozolomide alone, or radiochemotherapy with temozolomide had been administered to patients, with the combination being received by most patients. Peripheral blood was collected at six visits: V03 (baseline), V05, V07, V10, V12 and V13. For exploratory analyses, roughly 25 treated patients had longitudinal TCRB deep sequencing done wherever samples were available.

The sample's time point label, in plain terms: week 5, during vaccination. A 20-mer mutant IDH1 peptide at 300 micrograms in Montanide made up each vaccine dose, which was injected subcutaneously together with topical imiquimod. Donors had newly diagnosed WHO grade 3 or 4 IDH1-mutant astrocytomas with loss of nuclear ATRX. The samples were drawn from NOA16, a multicentre, single-arm, open-label phase I trial in Germany that tested a mutant IDH1 peptide vaccine in humans for the first time. Genomic DNA for TCRB sequencing was isolated from EDTA blood with the DNeasy Blood and Tissue Kit. Points the paper makes about the study in general: No apparent relationship was observed between pseudoprogression and alterations in the top peripheral T cell clonotypes detected by TCRB sequencing. According to the authors, sample limitations meant that analyses of patient blood samples could not be reproduced. Immune responses induced by the vaccine were seen in roughly 95% of patients across multiple MHC alleles. Availability determined which PBMC samples were chosen for TCRB deep sequencing.

Receptor amplification or capture employed the immunoSEQ multiplex PCR assay. Rearranged TCR beta chain sequences were amplified using the hsTCRB Kit according to the manufacturer's protocol. An Illumina MiSeq was used to sequence the TCRB libraries. In the source study's methods: The proprietary platform of the kit vendor was used for demultiplexing, trimming and gene mapping. TCRdb carries this immuneACCESS record with in-frame sequences only. Its versions omit some clonotypes, under half of them owing to an unresolved V gene in the studies checked, with the rest unexplained. The D gene and trimming were derived from the DNA, and the V and J assignments and clone size from that table. The sample has some 30,000 clones on record, approximately 88% of them singletons. The ten largest clones represent over 15% of the sample.

The receptor was derived from a young man with glioma. The receptor chain draws on TRBV5-6 and TRBJ2-2; TRBD1 aligns with 7 central bases. Sequencing used PBMCs, obtained from a glioma patient whose treatment included an IDH1 peptide vaccine. The CDR3 reads as follows: CASSSRQGYTGELFF. The DNA is TGTGCCAGCAGCTCCCGACAGGGATACACCGGGGAGCTGTTTTTT.